This TCR beta chain was observed in a study of siplizumab effects on memory and regulatory T cells. Measured with immunoSEQ multiplex PCR; TCRdb has only the in-frame clones, and not every one. The data show some 97,000 clones, with approximately 91% seen just once and 2.5% to 3% held by the top ten. About this clone: Its cognate antigen is unknown.

CDR1 and CDR2 (germline): MRHNA, SNTAGT. Trimming removed 0 bases at V and 2 bases at J, with 2 bases between. The CDR3 runs 12 residues. Overall study findings and caveats: Memory T cells appeared less diverse than naive cells, which seemed to contribute substantially to alloresponse. In siplizumab conditions, mappable alloreactive CD4+ clones averaged roughly 64% Treg-derived, against 25% to 30% in controls.

The chain uses TRBV6-4 and TRBJ2-7; D is unresolved. This clonotype originated in a human donor in good health. Some clones in this sample may be carry-over from other donors' samples. The sequenced sample consisted of CD4+ T cells sorted from blood. The CDR3 coding sequence is TGTGCCAGCAGTGACTCCCCCTACGAGCAGTACTTC. Its translation is CASSDSPYEQYF.